A single sample is the source of the 23 T cell receptor beta chains below, sequenced in a study of T cell responses to AZD1222 COVID-19 vaccine. Repertoires were generated with immunoSEQ multiplex PCR, while TCRdb's copy carries only in-frame clones and drops some. The sample contains 90,000 to 150,000 clones, approximately 88% of which appear only once. This sample comprised peripheral blood, obtained on day 0 of AZD1222 vaccination. Receptors originate from an adult in good health.

This chain connects TRBV25-1 to TRBJ1-1, with D possibly matching TRBD1 (5 bases). The CDR3 is 13 amino acids. The V and J ends lost 9 bases and 1 base respectively, with 12 bases between them. Germline V CDR1 and CDR2: MGHDK, SYGVNS. The CDR3 protein is CASRQRRNTEAFF. CDR3 nucleotides: TGTGCCAGTAGACAGCGGAGGAACACTGAAGCTTTCTTT.

This chain uses TRBV4-1 with TRBJ2-1; 11 bases align to TRBD2. CDR3 size: 19 residues. The germline CDR1 and CDR2 sequences are MGHRA and YSYEKL. V shed 2 bases and J 4 bases; nucleotides not matched to a gene: 13. The CDR3 DNA sequence: TGCGCCAGCAGCCAAATCCCCACTACTAGCGGGGGTGGTTACAATGAGCAGTTCTTC. The encoded protein is CASSQIPTTSGGGYNEQFF.

This clone showed up just a few times. The chain carries TRBV18 and TRBJ1-2, with TRBD1 matching 7 bases. CDR3 size: 15 residues. CDR1 KGHSH and CDR2 LQKENI come from the germline V gene. V gave up 2 bases and J gave up 3 bases; unmatched junction bases: 6. The CDR3 region has the DNA TGTGCCAGCTCACCAGCGCAGGGGGTCGACTATGGCTACACCTTC. This gives the protein CASSPAQGVDYGYTF.

The V and J genes are TRBV5-6 and TRBJ1-1, with unresolved D. The CDR3 spans 14 residues. CDR1 is SGHDT, CDR2 YYEEEE, per germline. The V end was cut by 6 bases, the J end by 9 bases, with 21 bases between. For the CDR3, the DNA is TGTGCCAGCACCCCCCGGTGGGGTGAGGAGAAAGCTTTCTTT. Protein sequence: CASTPRWGEEKAFF.

The V and J genes are TRBV19 and TRBJ2-1, with D possibly matching TRBD1 (5 bases). CDR1 and CDR2 (germline): LNHDA, SQIVND (reference sequence). This CDR3 region has 12 residues. V lost 4 bases, J lost 8 bases, and 9 bases lay in between. CDR3 loop: CASSNGADEQFF. The DNA for the CDR3 is TGTGCCAGTAGTAATGGGGCGGATGAGCAGTTCTTC.

This clone was counted a single time. This chain links TRBV7-2 with TRBJ1-1; the D gene is possibly TRBD1 (5 bases). The V end was cut by 5 bases, the J end by 3 bases, with 16 bases between. This CDR3 region has 15 residues. Germline lookup yields CDR1 SGHTA and CDR2 FQGNSA. The chain's CDR3 is CASSTGHPHDTEAFF. CDR3 coding DNA: TGTGCCAGCAGCACAGGACACCCCCACGACACTGAAGCTTTCTTT.

This clone has just one count. The chain uses TRBV7-7 and TRBJ2-1; 7 positions agree with TRBD1. J gave up 8 bases and V 4 bases, and 11 bases lay outside the gene matches. Germline lookup yields CDR1 SSHAT and CDR2 FNYEAQ (reference sequence). This CDR3 comprises 15 residues. CDR3: CASSSRTGKTHEQFF. In DNA, the CDR3 is TGTGCCAGCAGCTCCCGGACAGGAAAAACCCATGAGCAGTTCTTC.

This clone was seen a handful of times. The genes are TRBV6-6 and TRBJ2-7; D remains ambiguous. CDR3 length: 13 amino acids. Germline V gene lookup returns CDR1 MNHNY and CDR2 SVGAGI (reference sequence). Trimming cost V 4 bases and J 0 bases, with 7 bases left between them. In DNA, the CDR3 is TGTGCCAGCAGTTCACAGAGCTCCTACGAGCAGTACTTC. This codes for CASSSQSSYEQYF.

The V and J genes are TRBV6-5 and TRBJ1-6; D gene ambiguous. V lost 5 bases and J 9 bases, leaving 17 bases between the germline ends. From germline, CDR1 is MNHEY and CDR2 SVGAGI. CDR3 length: 15 amino acids. CDR3 nucleotide sequence: TGTGCCAGCAGTACGATCGGACGACAAAGTTCACCCCTCCACTTT. It encodes CASSTIGRQSSPLHF.

V and J are TRBV5-5 and TRBJ1-6, with 8 bases fitting TRBD1. J gave up 9 bases and V 4 bases, and 9 bases lay outside the gene matches. The germline CDR1 and CDR2 sequences are SGHKS and YYEKEE (reference sequence). This CDR3 comprises 15 residues. CDR3 region: CASSTSGTGRSPLHF. As DNA, the CDR3 is TGTGCCAGCAGCACTTCCGGGACAGGACGTTCACCCCTCCACTTT. The full variable domain, its missing parts supplied by reference TRBV5-5 and TRBJ1-6, is DAGVTQSPTHLIKTRGQQVTLRCSPISGHKSVSWYQQVLGQGPQFIFQYYEKEERGRGNFPDRFSARQFPNYSSELNVNALLLGDSALYLCASSTSGTGRSPLHFGNGTRLTVT.

This clone was seen once. This rearrangement joins TRBV4-3 to TRBJ2-7, with 14 bases aligning to TRBD2. V lost 3 bases, J lost 6 bases, and 4 bases stayed unmatched. Germline V gene sequence: CDR1 LGHNA, CDR2 YSLEER. This CDR3 is 15 amino acids long. The CDR3 sequence: CASSQGTSGGPEQYF. The CDR3 DNA reads as TGCGCCAGCAGCCAGGGGACTAGCGGGGGCCCCGAGCAGTACTTC.

The rearrangement joins TRBV7-3 to TRBJ2-6; 9 positions match TRBD1. The length of the CDR3 is 17 residues. The germline CDR1 and CDR2 sequences are SGHTA and FQGTGA. J lost 1 base, V lost 1 base, and 2 bases had no gene match. CDR3 DNA sequence: TGTGCCAGCAGCTTAAGGGACAGGGATTCTGGGGCCAACGTCCTGACTTTC. Protein product: CASSLRDRDSGANVLTF.

The chain employs TRBV19 and TRBJ1-6; D is uncertain. This CDR3 has 13 amino acids. Germline CDR1 and CDR2: LNHDA and SQIVND (reference sequence). Trimming cost V 0 bases and J 12 bases, with 9 bases left between them. CDR3 nucleotides: TGTGCCAGTAGTATAGATCTATTAGAACCCCTCCACTTT. It encodes CASSIDLLEPLHF.

V gene TRBV19 combines with J gene TRBJ1-1; D possibly corresponds to TRBD1 (6 bases). CDR3 length: 13 residues. Germline V gene lookup returns CDR1 LNHDA and CDR2 SQIVND (reference sequence). Trimming took off 6 bases at V and 6 bases at J, with 14 bases between the two ends. This CDR3 reads CASSLQGGAEAFF. DNA of the CDR3: TGTGCCAGTAGCTTACAGGGTGGGGCTGAAGCTTTCTTT.

V is TRBV9 and J is TRBJ1-1; D gene uncertain. Germline values: CDR1 SGDLS, CDR2 YYNGEE. CDR3 length equals 13 residues. V was pared by 3 bases and J by 6 bases, with 12 bases between. The chain's CDR3 is CASSGRWYSEAFF. The CDR3 DNA sequence: TGTGCCAGCAGCGGCCGGTGGTACTCTGAAGCTTTCTTT.

This clone was seen a handful of times. The rearrangement joins TRBV5-4 to TRBJ1-5; D is unclear. Looked up from germline, CDR1 is SGHNT and CDR2 is YYREEE (reference sequence). Trimming left V 0 bases short and J 2 bases short, with 9 bases between. This CDR3 is built from 15 residues. The CDR3 protein is CASSLGGFGNQPQHF. The DNA of the CDR3 is TGTGCCAGCAGCTTGGGAGGGTTCGGCAATCAGCCCCAGCATTTT. Based on the CDR3 plus reference TRBV5-4 and TRBJ1-5, the full variable domain is ETGVTQSPTHLIKTRGQQVTLRCSSQSGHNTVSWYQQALGQGPQFIFQYYREEENGRGNFPPRFSGLQFPNYSSELNVNALELDDSALYLCASSLGGFGNQPQHFGDGTRLSIL.

This clone has a handful of counts. V gene TRBV6-5 combines with J gene TRBJ1-2, with D hard to call. Germline V gives CDR1 MNHEY, CDR2 SVGAGI. Trimming shortened V by 5 bases and J by 4 bases, and 14 bases separated the two germline ends. This CDR3 contains 14 residues. CDR3 DNA: TGTGCCAGCAGTCCTGACTTGGGGAGCTATGGCTACACCTTC. Encoded protein: CASSPDLGSYGYTF.

The V gene is TRBV6-5, the J gene TRBJ1-4; D call uncertain. V lost 1 base and J lost 3, with 12 bases in between. The CDR3 sequence is 16 residues long. Germline assignment: CDR1 MNHEY and CDR2 SVGAGI. DNA for the CDR3: TGTGCCAGCAGTTACTTTGGAGGATTGTCTAATGAAAAACTGTTTTTT. Translation gives CASSYFGGLSNEKLFF.

This clone was seen more than once but under ten times. The chain recombines TRBV5-4 with TRBJ1-2; possibly TRBD1 for D (5 bases). V dropped 2 bases and J dropped 6 bases, with 8 bases sitting between them. The CDR3 runs to 12 residues. CDR1 and CDR2 from the germline V gene are SGHNT and YYREEE (reference sequence). The chain's CDR3 is CASSFGTDGYTF. CDR3 coding DNA: TGTGCCAGCAGCTTTGGGACCGATGGCTACACCTTC.

This sequence joins TRBV3-1 (or the pseudogene TRBV3-2) and TRBJ1-4; D gene ambiguous. The CDR3 totals 14 residues. Germline V gene lookup returns CDR1 LGHDT and CDR2 YNNKEL (reference sequence). The V end was cut by 1 base, the J end by 1 base, with 4 bases between. Here the CDR3 DNA reads TGTGCCAGCAGCCAAGGTGTAACTAATGAAAAACTGTTTTTT. Its translation: CASSQGVTNEKLFF.

The CDR3 bases are TGCAGCGTTGAAAGAGGACAGAGGAACACCGGGGAGCTGTTTTTT. It encodes CSVERGQRNTGELFF. The V and J genes are TRBV29-1 and TRBJ2-2; maybe TRBD1 (6 bases). This CDR3 spans 15 amino acids. V lost 2 bases, J lost 1 base, and 11 bases lay in between. Per germline, CDR1 SQVTM and CDR2 ANQGSEA.

The chain is built from TRBV2 and TRBJ2-5; D not resolved. The V end lost 6 bases, the J end lost 2 bases, and 7 bases lay between the germline ends. CDR1 and CDR2 (germline): SNHLY, FYNNEI. CDR3 length equals 12 residues. The CDR3 protein is CASSGVQETQYF. CDR3 DNA sequence: TGTGCCAGCAGCGGAGTTCAAGAGACCCAGTACTTC.

This sequence joins TRBV13 and TRBJ1-1; possible D gene TRBD1, 5 bases. CDR1 and CDR2 (germline): PRHDT, FYEKMQ (reference sequence). This CDR3 has 12 residues. The V and J ends lost 5 bases and 7 bases respectively, with 11 bases between them. The CDR3 loop is CASSRVRVEAFF. The CDR3 bases are TGTGCCAGCAGCCGCGTCAGGGTTGAAGCTTTCTTT.